This paragraph covers one T cell receptor (beta chain) sequence. Here immunoSEQ multiplex PCR was the method, and the copy in TCRdb shows in-frame clones only, minus some. The data hold tens of thousands of clones, with about 91% observed a single time. This CDR3 has 14 residues. Trimming stripped 2 bases from V and 5 bases from J, with 12 bases between. The germline gives CDR1 MNHNY, CDR2 SVGAGI (reference sequence). The sample comes from a study of technical replicates of blood from several donors. Material for sequencing was T cells isolated from PBMCs. The gene calls are TRBV6-6 and TRBJ1-2, with D tentatively TRBD1 (5 bases). This sequence originates from a human donor in good health. The CDR3 protein is CASSYSPGWYGYTF. The DNA for the CDR3 is TGTGCCAGCAGTTACAGTCCAGGGTGGTATGGCTACACCTTC.